This TCR beta chain was identified during a study of blood T cell repertoires in COVID-19. In the study overall: Spain, Italy and the United States supplied samples that represented acute and convalescent COVID-19. In each case, the material was cDNA or gDNA derived from T cells, B-cell-depleted T cells, or PBMCs.

Seattle patients were enrolled while actively infected and followed longitudinally. The V segment lost 8 bases and the J segment 2 bases; nucleotides outside the gene matches: 9. There are 15 residues in the CDR3. Germline CDR1 is MGHRA and CDR2 is YSYEKL. Original methodology: Estimated nucleated cell counts came from reference gene primer amplification. Method: immunoSEQ multiplex PCR; TCRdb's copy keeps in-frame clones and lacks some. The V and J calls and clone size were taken over from that table, and D and trimming were inferred from the DNA. Among about 440,000 clones listed, about 87% were seen once.

Sequenced: peripheral blood. The chain joins TRBV4-1 to TRBJ1-2; 9 bases are shared with TRBD1. The clonotype originates from a woman aged 50 to 60 with COVID-19, enrolled during active disease. Here the CDR3 reads CASGPWTGENYGYTF. CDR3 DNA sequence: TGCGCCAGCGGGCCCTGGACAGGGGAAAACTATGGCTACACCTTC.